A selection of T cell receptor beta chains follows, all from one sample in a study of T cell responses to AZD1222 COVID-19 vaccine. TCRdb keeps only in-frame clones here, not all; method: immunoSEQ multiplex PCR. The repertoire includes about 130,000 clones, 70% to 90% of them detected once, and around 22% sits in the top ten. The source was peripheral blood, collected on day 0 of AZD1222 vaccination. The receptor source for this set is an adult in good health. Each CDR3 is given with its conserved first and last residue. A D gene is named only where the DNA matches it firmly. For some rows the clone size is stated as once, few or many, or as a class when expanded; others skip it.

j_call d_call v_call clone_size cdr3_aa cdr3_nt
TRBJ2-7 TRBD2 TRBV5-1 . CASSWTGGDEQYF TGCGCCAGCAGCTGGACCGGGGGGGACGAGCAGTACTTC
TRBJ2-1 . TRBV5-1 once CASSSASSQNEQFF TGCGCCAGCAGCTCCGCCTCCTCTCAAAATGAGCAGTTCTTC
TRBJ1-4 . TRBV10-3 . CAISESIGGTNEKLFF TGTGCCATCAGTGAGTCGATCGGGGGGACTAATGAAAAACTGTTTTTT
TRBJ2-3 . TRBV7-2 . CASSQRNRGSDTDTQYF TGTGCCAGCAGCCAACGGAATCGGGGGTCAGACACAGATACGCAGTATTTT
TRBJ2-5 . TRBV7-7 . CASSQQGTLQETQYF TGTGCTAGCAGTCAGCAGGGGACCCTACAAGAGACCCAGTACTTC
TRBJ1-1 TRBD1 TRBV7-9 . CASSPGQGATEAFF TGTGCCAGCAGCCCGGGACAGGGGGCAACTGAAGCTTTCTTT
TRBJ1-4 . TRBV12-3/TRBV12-4 . CASSLLGSKLFF TGTGCCAGCAGTTTGCTCGGGTCAAAACTGTTTTTT
TRBJ2-3 . TRBV3-1/TRBV3-2 . CASSEGGTELIDTQYF TGTGCCAGCAGTGAGGGCGGGACAGAGCTTATAGATACGCAGTATTTT
TRBJ1-5 . TRBV7-2 . CASSSGGVGSISQPQHF TGTGCCAGCAGCTCCGGCGGGGTAGGGTCCATAAGTCAGCCCCAGCATTTT
TRBJ2-1 TRBD2 TRBV25-1 once CASSPGRGGLGRGNEQFF TGTGCCAGCTCCCCGGGGCGGGGGGGCCTAGGCCGAGGGAATGAGCAGTTCTTC
TRBJ2-7 . TRBV5-1 . CASSLGAGEQYF TGCGCCAGCAGCTTGGGGGCGGGCGAGCAGTACTTC
TRBJ1-2 . TRBV7-8 . CASSRGGGQRIGNYGYTF TGTGCCAGCAGCCGAGGAGGGGGGCAAAGGATAGGGAACTATGGCTACACCTTC
TRBJ2-7 . TRBV18 . CASSPRRDTYEQYF TGTGCCAGCTCACCACGCCGGGACACCTACGAGCAGTACTTC
TRBJ1-3 . TRBV2 . CASSERFLGTSSGNTIYF TGTGCCAGCAGTGAGCGATTTTTAGGGACGAGCTCTGGAAACACCATATATTTT
TRBJ2-7 . TRBV28 . CASSRPRGNSYEQYF TGTGCCAGCAGTCGCCCTAGGGGGAACTCCTACGAGCAGTACTTC
TRBJ1-3 . TRBV7-2 . CASSLYSGNTIYF TGTGCCAGCAGCCTGTACTCTGGAAACACCATATATTTT
TRBJ2-7 . TRBV5-4 . CASSFLDSRSSYEQYF TGTGCCAGCAGCTTTTTAGACTCTCGGAGCTCCTACGAGCAGTACTTC
TRBJ2-7 TRBD2 TRBV30 . CAWGTSGAEQYF TGTGCCTGGGGGACTAGCGGGGCAGAGCAGTACTTC
TRBJ1-4 . TRBV4-1 . CASRPREITNEKLFF TGCGCCAGCAGGCCTAGAGAGATCACTAATGAAAAACTGTTTTTT
TRBJ2-1 TRBD2 TRBV19 . CASSIAWTSGGSGYEQFF TGTGCCAGTAGTATAGCCTGGACTAGCGGGGGATCGGGCTATGAGCAGTTCTTC
TRBJ1-2 . TRBV27 . CASSYGTSYGYTF TGTGCCAGCAGTTACGGGACAAGCTATGGCTACACCTTC
TRBJ2-1 TRBD2 TRBV9 . CASSVLAAASYNEQFF TGTGCCAGCAGCGTTCTAGCGGCCGCCTCCTACAATGAGCAGTTCTTC
TRBJ2-7 TRBD2 TRBV9 . CASSPTSGEPRSYEQYF TGTGCCAGCAGCCCCACTAGCGGGGAGCCCCGCTCCTACGAGCAGTACTTC
TRBJ1-2 TRBD1 TRBV5-1 . CASSPNILIQGNYGYTF TGCGCCAGCAGCCCGAATATCCTGATACAGGGGAACTATGGCTACACCTTC
TRBJ1-1 TRBD1 TRBV5-1 . CASVSGQGHTEAFF TGCGCCAGCGTCTCGGGACAGGGCCACACTGAAGCTTTCTTT
TRBJ1-1 . TRBV18 . CASSPPIAPEAFF TGTGCCAGCTCACCACCTATTGCCCCTGAAGCTTTCTTT
TRBJ2-7 . TRBV6-2/TRBV6-3 . CASSLEDARSSYEQYF TGTGCCAGCAGTCTAGAGGACGCCCGAAGCTCCTACGAGCAGTACTTC
TRBJ2-5 . TRBV12-3/TRBV12-4 . CASLNQKQETQYF TGTGCCAGCCTAAATCAGAAACAAGAGACCCAGTACTTC
TRBJ1-2 . TRBV2 . CASTWGRGYGYTF TGTGCCAGCACCTGGGGCCGGGGCTATGGCTACACCTTC
TRBJ2-7 . TRBV24-1 . CATSVQRQARSYEQYF TGTGCCACCAGTGTCCAAAGACAGGCACGATCCTACGAGCAGTACTTC
TRBJ2-7 TRBD2 TRBV9 . CASSVGPPGLAIYEQYF TGTGCCAGCAGCGTAGGGCCCCCGGGACTAGCGATTTACGAGCAGTACTTC